Sequencing of this T cell receptor (beta chain) was carried out in a study of T cell repertoires in cytomegalovirus infection. Study details: In public TCR beta signatures, there were indications of both CMV infection and matching HLA type.

Notes on the study in general: Identification of carriers of CMV plus the relevant HLA was performed using cumulative public TCR beta family frequency.

TCRdb re-analysed the reads in MiXCR, keeping a single row per CDR3 protein. The sample lists about 97,000 distinct CDR3 sequences, 16% seen once, with about 8.8% in the top ten. With regard to this clonotype: What it binds is not known.

CDR1 and CDR2 from the germline V gene are LGHDT and YNNKEL (reference sequence). V dropped 0 bases and J dropped 8; count of bases not matched to a gene: 11. This CDR3 has 17 amino acids. The rearrangement links TRBV3-1 to TRBJ1-2; the match to TRBD1 covers 11 bases. This receptor was identified in a human donor in good health (CMV status not recorded). Some clones in this sample may be carry-over from other donors' samples. The specimen sequenced was PBMCs. Here the CDR3 reads CASSQEFAGQGAGGYTF. CDR3 nucleotide sequence: TGTGCCAGCAGCCAAGAGTTCGCAGGACAGGGGGCAGGAGGCTACACCTTC.